Below, 20 T cell receptor beta chains from the same sample are listed, as sequenced in a study of blood T cell repertoires in COVID-19. Data came from immunoSEQ multiplex PCR; TCRdb stores just in-frame clones and leaves some out. The sample shows about 99,000 clones, approximately 88% of them seen only once. Sequenced input: peripheral blood. Receptors originate from a man aged 55 to 69 with acute or convalescent COVID-19.

The CDR3 is CASRWGPDQPQHF. CDR3 DNA sequence: TGTGCCAGCAGATGGGGCCCCGATCAGCCCCAGCATTTT. The V and J genes are TRBV28 and TRBJ1-5, with D perhaps TRBD1 (5 bases). V was cut by 6 bases and J by 5 bases, with 11 bases left in between. The CDR3 has 13 residues. CDR1 MDHEN and CDR2 SYDVKM come from the germline V gene.

The chain is built from TRBV28 and TRBJ2-3; 7 bases agree with TRBD2. The V gene end was trimmed by 7 bases and the J gene end by 5 bases; junction bases not matched to a gene: 6. From germline, CDR1 is MDHEN and CDR2 SYDVKM. The CDR3 extends over 13 amino acids. CDR3 DNA: TGTGCCAGCATTTCAGCGGGAAGAGATACGCAGTATTTT. This codes for CASISAGRDTQYF.

The rearrangement joins TRBV5-1 to TRBJ1-1, with 12 bases aligning to TRBD1. This CDR3 contains 17 residues. Germline assignment: CDR1 SGHRS and CDR2 YFSETQ. The J segment lost 0 bases and the V segment lost 0 bases, leaving 3 bases of the junction unmatched. The CDR3 nucleotides are TGCGCCAGCAGCTTGGTGGGACAGGGGGCCGTGAACACTGAAGCTTTCTTT. Its translation is CASSLVGQGAVNTEAFF.

This clone was picked up a small number of times. The V and J genes are TRBV6-1 and TRBJ1-1; D remains ambiguous. V was cut by 1 base and J by 1 base, with 7 bases left in between. The CDR3 is 14 residues long. The germline gives CDR1 MNHNS, CDR2 SASEGT. The CDR3 DNA follows: TGTGCCAGCAGTGAAGGCTTGAGGAACACTGAAGCTTTCTTT. It is translated as CASSEGLRNTEAFF.

This sequence joins TRBV24-1 and TRBJ2-1, with 7 bases aligning to TRBD2. V shed 1 base, J shed 3 bases, and the junction held 2 bases outside the gene matches. The CDR3 consists of 15 residues. Germline V CDR1 and CDR2: KGHDR, SFDVKD. The CDR3 loop is CATSDFKRDYNEQFF. Here the CDR3 DNA reads TGTGCCACCAGTGATTTCAAGCGGGACTACAATGAGCAGTTCTTC.

The chain uses TRBV27 and TRBJ2-3; 8 bases match TRBD2. Germline V lookup: CDR1 MNHEY, CDR2 SMNVEV (reference sequence). The V segment lost 3 bases and the J segment 2 bases; nucleotides outside the gene matches: 7. The CDR3 has 16 amino acids. CDR3 in DNA: TGTGCCAGCAGTTTCGTGGCGGGAGGATCCACAGATACGCAGTATTTT. Translating it yields CASSFVAGGSTDTQYF.

The J gene is TRBJ1-5, the V gene TRBV19; 9 bases are a match to TRBD1. Germline V lookup: CDR1 LNHDA, CDR2 SQIVND (reference sequence). The ends lost 4 bases at V and 4 bases at J; junction bases unmatched: 5. The CDR3 runs 15 residues. CDR3: CASSTGTGRNQPQHF. In nucleotides, the CDR3 is TGTGCCAGTAGTACTGGGACAGGGCGAAATCAGCCCCAGCATTTT.

The V gene is TRBV29-1, the J gene TRBJ2-5; TRBD2 might be the D (6 bases). Germline values: CDR1 SQVTM, CDR2 ANQGSEA. The CDR3 loop spans 12 amino acids. Trimming cost V 6 bases and J 4 bases, with 12 bases left between them. The CDR3 protein is CSVGTGGETQYF. The CDR3 DNA reads as TGCAGCGTCGGGACCGGGGGAGAGACCCAGTACTTC. The full variable domain, in which reference TRBV29-1 and TRBJ2-5 provide the parts outside the CDR3, is SAVISQKPSRDICQRGTSLTIQCQVDSQVTMMFWYRQQPGQSLTLIATANQGSEATYESGFVIDKFPISRPNLTFSTLTVSNMSPEDSSIYLCSVGTGGETQYFGPGTRLLVL.

The V call is TRBV19, the J call TRBJ2-3; no definite D call. The CDR3 extends over 15 amino acids. Germline V gene data show CDR1 as LNHDA and CDR2 as SQIVND (reference sequence). Trimming took 1 base from V and 5 from J, leaving 13 bases between them. CDR3 bases: TGTGCCAGTAGTATAGCCGGAGCATGGGTAGATACGCAGTATTTT. This codes for CASSIAGAWVDTQYF.

The table lists this clone with a few counts. V usage is TRBV5-1 and J usage is TRBJ2-1; D possibly corresponds to TRBD1 (5 bases). Per germline, CDR1 SGHRS and CDR2 YFSETQ. The CDR3 has 17 residues. The V and J ends lost 1 base and 0 bases respectively, with 14 bases between them. CDR3 in DNA: TGCGCCAGCAGCTTGTTCGGCCAGGGCATCTCCTACAATGAGCAGTTCTTC. Encoded protein: CASSLFGQGISYNEQFF.

With respect to this clone: This CDR3 is also generated by other DNA sequences in the sample. The chain couples TRBV5-1 to TRBJ2-3, with TRBD2 identical over 11 bases. The CDR3 extends over 16 amino acids. Trimming cost V 0 bases and J 0 bases; bases outside gene matches: 0. From germline, CDR1 is SGHRS and CDR2 YFSETQ. The CDR3 nucleotides read TGCGCCAGCAGCTTGGGACTAGCGGGGAGCACAGATACGCAGTATTTT. This gives the protein CASSLGLAGSTDTQYF. Full variable domain (rest looked up from reference TRBV5-1 and TRBJ2-3): KAGVTQTPRYLIKTRGQQVTLSCSPISGHRSVSWYQQTPGQGLQFLFEYFSETQRNKGNFPGRFSGRQFSNSRSEMNVSTLELGDSALYLCASSLGLAGSTDTQYFGPGTRLTVL.

The J gene is TRBJ1-2, the V gene TRBV3-1 (or the pseudogene TRBV3-2), with D maybe TRBD1 (6 bases). V was pared by 4 bases and J by 8 bases, with 17 bases between. This CDR3 region has 14 residues. Germline V gene lookup returns CDR1 LGHDT and CDR2 YNNKEL (reference sequence). CDR3 sequence: CASSLRQALGGYTF. The CDR3 DNA reads TGTGCCAGCAGCCTAAGACAGGCCTTAGGGGGCTACACCTTC.

There are many counts of this clone. The V call is TRBV7-8, the J call TRBJ2-7; D not resolved. CDR1 and CDR2 from the germline V gene are SGHVS and FQNEAQ. Trimming removed 1 base from V and 0 bases from J, with 7 bases in between. The CDR3 has 14 residues. As DNA, the CDR3 is TGTGCCAGCAGCTTAGGACGGAGCTCCTACGAGCAGTACGTC. Its translation: CASSLGRSSYEQYV.

This sequence joins TRBV24-1 and TRBJ1-2; TRBD1 agrees at 8 bases. Germline V gene sequence: CDR1 KGHDR, CDR2 SFDVKD. The CDR3 runs to 15 residues. V trimming: 6 bases; J trimming: 7 bases; junction bases outside the gene matches: 12. CDR3 sequence: CATSYPGQEASGYTF. The CDR3 nucleotides are TGTGCCACCAGTTATCCGGGACAGGAGGCTTCTGGCTACACCTTC.

The CDR3: CASSLRLAGDGELFF. CDR3 coding DNA: TGTGCCAGCAGTTTACGGCTAGCGGGAGATGGGGAGCTGTTTTTT. The chain has TRBV27 and TRBJ2-2; 10 positions agree with TRBD2. CDR1 MNHEY and CDR2 SMNVEV come from the germline V gene (reference sequence). This CDR3 has 15 residues. Trimming removed 2 bases from V and 8 bases from J; junction bases left unmatched: 5.

The chain combines TRBV7-8 with TRBJ2-7; TRBD1 matches at 9 bases. The germline gives CDR1 SGHVS, CDR2 FQNEAQ. V lost 5 bases and J lost 4; bases outside the gene matches: 9. The CDR3 has 15 amino acids. Here the CDR3 DNA reads TGTGCCAGCAGCCCGGGACAGGGTGCGGCGTACGAGCAGTACGTC. This sequence encodes CASSPGQGAAYEQYV.

This clone was seen a single time. The chain recombines TRBV2 with TRBJ1-2; D gene ambiguous. The CDR3 consists of 15 residues. Germline CDR1 is SNHLY and CDR2 is FYNNEI. Trimming took off 1 base at V and 2 bases at J, with 11 bases between the two ends. CDR3 DNA: TGTGCCAGCAGTGAAGATTTAACGGTGAACTATGGCTACACCTTC. Protein: CASSEDLTVNYGYTF.

The rearrangement uses TRBV5-1 and TRBJ1-1; 7 bases fit TRBD1. Per germline, CDR1 SGHRS and CDR2 YFSETQ. The CDR3 spans 13 residues. V was clipped by 7 bases and J by 4 bases; unmatched bases: 7. The CDR3 sequence: CASEEGASTEAFF. CDR3 in DNA: TGCGCCAGCGAGGAGGGGGCGAGCACTGAAGCTTTCTTT.

The V gene is TRBV6-8, the J gene TRBJ2-7, with 9 bases matching TRBD1. The ends lost 6 bases at V and 4 bases at J; junction bases unmatched: 10. Germline V gene data show CDR1 as MNHGY and CDR2 as SAAAGT. The CDR3 length is 15 residues. CDR3 DNA: TGTGCCAGCAGCCTAGACAGGGGGAAGATATACGAGCAGTACGTC. It specifies CASSLDRGKIYEQYV.

The gene calls are TRBV5-1 and TRBJ2-3; 7 nucleotides match TRBD2. CDR3 length: 17 residues. The J segment lost 2 bases and the V segment lost 5 bases, leaving 14 bases of the junction unmatched. CDR1 and CDR2 (germline): SGHRS, YFSETQ. This CDR3 is CASSYQRGSEATDTQYF. As DNA, the CDR3 is TGCGCCAGCAGTTATCAGCGGGGATCCGAAGCCACAGATACGCAGTATTTT.